The present T cell receptor beta chain was sequenced within a study of blood T cell repertoires in COVID-19. Study background: Acute-phase and convalescent COVID-19 samples originated in the United States, Italy and Spain. Nucleic acid was either cDNA or gDNA, and it came from T cells, B-cell-depleted T cells, or PBMCs.

There are many counts of this clone. The CDR3 contains 15 residues. With V trimmed by 6 bases and J by 4 bases, 10 bases remained unmatched. Germline assignment: CDR1 SNHLY and CDR2 FYNNEI. Original processing methods: Using reference gene primer amplification, nucleated cell counts were estimated. Repertoires were generated with immunoSEQ multiplex PCR, while TCRdb's copy carries only in-frame clones and drops some. V, J and clone size reflect that table, while D and trimming were determined from the DNA. The table includes roughly 260,000 clones, roughly 82% detected once. The V and J genes are TRBV2 and TRBJ1-2, with TRBD1 matching over 8 bases. Sample: peripheral blood. The origin of this receptor is a woman between 65 and 79 years old with acute or convalescent COVID-19. This CDR3 is CASREDRVKLYGYTF. CDR3 coding DNA: TGTGCCAGCAGGGAGGACAGGGTAAAACTCTATGGCTACACCTTC.